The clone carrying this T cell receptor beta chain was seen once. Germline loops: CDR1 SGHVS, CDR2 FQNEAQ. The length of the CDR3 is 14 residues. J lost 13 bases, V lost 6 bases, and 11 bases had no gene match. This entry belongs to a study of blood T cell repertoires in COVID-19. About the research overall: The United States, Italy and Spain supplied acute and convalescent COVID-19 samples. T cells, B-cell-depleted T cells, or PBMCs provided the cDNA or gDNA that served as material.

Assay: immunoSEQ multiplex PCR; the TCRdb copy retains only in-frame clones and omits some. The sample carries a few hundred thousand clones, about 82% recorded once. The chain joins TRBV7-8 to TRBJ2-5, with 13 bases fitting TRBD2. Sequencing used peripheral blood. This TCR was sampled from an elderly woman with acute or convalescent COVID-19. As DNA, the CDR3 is TGTGCCAGCAGTTCGGGACTAGCGGGATGGCCCATGTACTTC. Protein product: CASSSGLAGWPMYF.